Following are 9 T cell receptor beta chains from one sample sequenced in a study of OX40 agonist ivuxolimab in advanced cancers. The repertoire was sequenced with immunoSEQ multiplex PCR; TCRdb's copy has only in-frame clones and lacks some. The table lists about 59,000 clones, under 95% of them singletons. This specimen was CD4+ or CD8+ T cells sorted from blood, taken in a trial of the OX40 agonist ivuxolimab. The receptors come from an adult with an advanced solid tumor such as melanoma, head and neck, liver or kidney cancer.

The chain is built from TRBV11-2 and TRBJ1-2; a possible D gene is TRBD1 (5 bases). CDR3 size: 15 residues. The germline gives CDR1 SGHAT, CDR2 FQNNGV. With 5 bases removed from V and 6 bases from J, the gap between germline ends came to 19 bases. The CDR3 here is CASSPGDLRAHGYTF. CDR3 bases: TGTGCCAGCAGCCCTGGGGACCTGAGGGCGCATGGCTACACCTTC.

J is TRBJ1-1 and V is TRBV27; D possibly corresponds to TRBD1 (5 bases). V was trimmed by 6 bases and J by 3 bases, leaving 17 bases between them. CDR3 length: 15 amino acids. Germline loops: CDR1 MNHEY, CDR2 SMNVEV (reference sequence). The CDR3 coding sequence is TGTGCCAGCAGCTCGGAAGGGACCTTGGACACTGAAGCTTTCTTT. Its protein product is CASSSEGTLDTEAFF.

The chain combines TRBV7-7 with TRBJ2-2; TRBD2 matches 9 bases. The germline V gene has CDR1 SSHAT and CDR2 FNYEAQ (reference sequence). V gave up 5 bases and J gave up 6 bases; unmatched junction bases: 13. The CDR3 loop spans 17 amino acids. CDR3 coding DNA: TGTGCCAGCAGCCCGTACCCAGCGGGAGGCCGTCCCGGGGAGCTGTTTTTT. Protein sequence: CASSPYPAGGRPGELFF.

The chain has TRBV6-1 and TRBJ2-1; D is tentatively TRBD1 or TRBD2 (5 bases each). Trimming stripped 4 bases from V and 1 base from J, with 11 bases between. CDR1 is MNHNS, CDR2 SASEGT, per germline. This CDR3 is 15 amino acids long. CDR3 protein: CASSGGRESYNEQFF. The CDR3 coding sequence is TGTGCCAGCAGTGGGGGACGCGAGTCCTACAATGAGCAGTTCTTC.

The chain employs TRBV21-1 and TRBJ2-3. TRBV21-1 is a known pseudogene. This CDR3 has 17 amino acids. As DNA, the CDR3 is TGTGCCAGCAGCATCCGGAGGGGGAACCTTAGGACAGATACGCAGTATTTT. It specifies CASSIRRGNLRTDTQYF.

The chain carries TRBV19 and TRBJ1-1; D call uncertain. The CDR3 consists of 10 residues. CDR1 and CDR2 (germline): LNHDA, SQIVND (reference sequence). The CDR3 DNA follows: TGTGCGACCTTTTTGGGTGAAGCTTTCTTT. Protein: CATFLGEAFF.

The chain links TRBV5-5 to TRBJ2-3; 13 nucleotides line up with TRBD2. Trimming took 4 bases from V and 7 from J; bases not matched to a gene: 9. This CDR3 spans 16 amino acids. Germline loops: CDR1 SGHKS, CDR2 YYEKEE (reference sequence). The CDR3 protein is CASSLVLAGGPYTQYF. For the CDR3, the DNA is TGTGCCAGCAGCCTCGTACTAGCGGGAGGGCCATATACGCAGTATTTT.

The CDR3 nucleotides are TGTGCCAGCAGCCCAAAGGGGGGATCAGGCGAGCAGTACTTC. This sequence encodes CASSPKGGSGEQYF. The chain carries TRBV9 and TRBJ2-5; D is perhaps TRBD1 or TRBD2 (6 bases each). Matching the DNA end better, TRBJ2-7 makes the J call doubtful. Germline assignment: CDR1 SGDLS and CDR2 YYNGEE. The CDR3 is 14 amino acids.

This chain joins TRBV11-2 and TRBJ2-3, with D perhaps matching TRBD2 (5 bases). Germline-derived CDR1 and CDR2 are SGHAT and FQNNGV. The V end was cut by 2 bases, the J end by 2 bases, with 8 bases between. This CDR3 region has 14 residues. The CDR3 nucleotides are TGTGCCAGCAGCTTACCGGGATACACAGATACGCAGTATTTT. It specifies CASSLPGYTDTQYF. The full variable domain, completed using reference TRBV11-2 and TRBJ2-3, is EAGVAQSPRYKIIEKRQSVAFWCNPISGHATLYWYQQILGQGPKLLIQFQNNGVVDDSQLPKDRFSAERLKGVDSTLKIQPAKLEDSAVYLCASSLPGYTDTQYFGPGTRLTVL.